These T cell receptor beta chains were read from a single sample in a study of CD8 T cells in ankylosing spondylitis. MiXCR, run by TCRdb on the 5' RACE reads, gives a single entry per CDR3 protein. The profile shows about 750,000 distinct CDR3 sequences, 15% to 20% of them singletons. Sequenced material: blood, either unsorted or a sorted T cell fraction (not recorded which). Receptors were obtained from a male donor with ankylosing spondylitis. Each CDR3 is given with its conserved first and last residue. A D gene is named only where the DNA matches it firmly. Part of the rows lack a size; the others show once, few, many or a class for expanded clones.

CDR3nt | CDR3aa | v_gene | abundance | j_gene | d_gene
TGTGCCAGCAGCCCAAAGGGAACGACAGGGACCGGCTATGGCTACACCTTC | CASSPKGTTGTGYGYTF | TRBV7-2 | few | TRBJ1-2 | TRBD1
TGTGCCAGCAGAATACAGGGGAATCAGCCCCAGCATTTT | CASRIQGNQPQHF | TRBV6-2/TRBV6-3 | NA | TRBJ1-5 | TRBD1
TGCGCCAGCAGTCTACTAGCGGGAGCCTACTCCTACAATGAGCAGTTCTTC | CASSLLAGAYSYNEQFF | TRBV10-2 | NA | TRBJ2-1 | TRBD2
TGTGCCAGCAGCTTAACCCCGGGACAGGGGGCGGTGGGTGAGCAGTTCTTC | CASSLTPGQGAVGEQFF | TRBV7-8 | few | TRBJ2-1 | TRBD1
TGCGCCAGCAGCCAAGGAGGGGACTACCAACCCAATACGCAGTATTTT | CASSQGGDYQPNTQYF | TRBV4-1 | NA | TRBJ2-3 | TRBD2
TGTGCCAGCAGTAGACTAGCGGGACGCACCGGGGAGCTGTTTTTT | CASSRLAGRTGELFF | TRBV12-3/TRBV12-4 | NA | TRBJ2-2 | TRBD2
TGTGCCTGGGACACGGGAGATACGCAGTATTTT | CAWDTGDTQYF | TRBV30 | NA | TRBJ2-3 | NA
TGTGCCAGCAGCGTAATCAGGGTTGGGATGGACACTGAAGCTTTCTTT | CASSVIRVGMDTEAFF | TRBV9 | few | TRBJ1-1 | NA
TGTGCCAGCAGCTCTTGGGACAGGGGTAACTATGGCTACACCTTC | CASSSWDRGNYGYTF | TRBV7-2 | NA | TRBJ1-2 | TRBD1
TGTGCCAGCAGCTTCTTATGGGGCTACGAGCAGTACTTC | CASSFLWGYEQYF | TRBV12-3/TRBV12-4 | NA | TRBJ2-7 | NA
TGTGCCAGCAGTACGACCCCCGGACTAGCCGGCGAGCAGTACTTC | CASSTTPGLAGEQYF | TRBV2 | NA | TRBJ2-7 | TRBD2
TGCGCCAGCAGGGAGAGAGCTGACTCCTACAATGAGCAGTTCTTC | CASRERADSYNEQFF | TRBV5-1 | few | TRBJ2-1 | NA
TGTGCCAGCAGCTCCGGGTCCACAGCGGGTGAGCAGTTCTTC | CASSSGSTAGEQFF | TRBV6-1 | NA | TRBJ2-1 | NA
TGCAGTGCTGGGGGACAGGGCCTACCAGGGACTAATGAAAAACTGTTTTTT | CSAGGQGLPGTNEKLFF | TRBV20-1 | many | TRBJ1-4 | TRBD1
TGCGCCAGCCTCTGGAGGACAGGGTACCCTTTGCGGGAGCAGTACTTC | CASLWRTGYPLREQYF | TRBV5-1 | NA | TRBJ2-7 | TRBD1
TGCAGTGCTAGAGACAGCGCTTGGTACACAGATACGCAGTATTTT | CSARDSAWYTDTQYF | TRBV20-1 | few | TRBJ2-3 | NA
TGCGCCAGCAGCTTGGTCGGGGTGACTCCACTCGGAAACATTCAGTACTTC | CASSLVGVTPLGNIQYF | TRBV5-1 | NA | TRBJ2-4 | NA
TGTGCCAGCAGCGCGCAGGACAGGGGGCTAGGTGAGCAGTTCTTC | CASSAQDRGLGEQFF | TRBV9 | few | TRBJ2-1 | TRBD1
TGTGCCAGCAGCTTAGTGGGCAGGGGCCCGGGGACCCAGTACTTC | CASSLVGRGPGTQYF | TRBV7-8 | NA | TRBJ2-5 | NA
TGTGCCAGCAGCGAGAATTGGAGGTTCGGGACAGGACGGGATGAGCAGTTCTTC | CASSENWRFGTGRDEQFF | TRBV2 | NA | TRBJ2-1 | TRBD1
TGTGCCAGCAGTCTCGGACGAAGCCAGGCGTACTTC | CASSLGRSQAYF | TRBV12-3/TRBV12-4 | NA | TRBJ2-4 | NA
TGCAGTGCTAGAGACAGGAGCGGTGAAAAACTGTTTTTT | CSARDRSGEKLFF | TRBV20-1 | NA | TRBJ1-4 | NA
TGCAGTGCTACCAATGGAGGGAAGAACACCGGGGAGCTGTTTTTT | CSATNGGKNTGELFF | TRBV20-1 | NA | TRBJ2-2 | NA
TGTGCCAGCAGTTTACGTGGGGCTAGGGGAGGCACCACGAACACCGGGGAGCTGTTTTTT | CASSLRGARGGTTNTGELFF | TRBV27 | few | TRBJ2-2 | NA
TGTGCCAGCAGCTCGGCGGCCAGCAATCAGCCCCAGCATTTT | CASSSAASNQPQHF | TRBV7-9 | few | TRBJ1-5 | NA
TGCAGTGCTAGAGAACCCACTAGCGGGGTCTACAATGAGCAGTTCTTC | CSAREPTSGVYNEQFF | TRBV20-1 | NA | TRBJ2-1 | TRBD2
TGTGCCAGCAGAAAAGTGGGCCGTACCTACAATGAGCAGTTCTTC | CASRKVGRTYNEQFF | TRBV12-3/TRBV12-4 | NA | TRBJ2-1 | NA
TGCAGTGCTAGCGATGGAAACACCATATATTTT | CSASDGNTIYF | TRBV20-1 | NA | TRBJ1-3 | NA
TGTGCCACCAGTGATTGGAAGGGGGACACCGGGGAGCTGTTTTTT | CATSDWKGDTGELFF | TRBV24-1 | NA | TRBJ2-2 | NA
TGTGCCAGCAGTCCGACATTCGGACTAGCGGGGGTAGATACGCAGTATTTT | CASSPTFGLAGVDTQYF | TRBV12-3/TRBV12-4 | few | TRBJ2-3 | TRBD2
TGTGCCAGCAGTTTAAGCGGGCCTGAGCAGTTCTTC | CASSLSGPEQFF | TRBV12-3/TRBV12-4 | NA | TRBJ2-1 | NA
TGTGCCAGCAGCCAACGACTAGCGGGAGCTTACAATGAGCAGTTCTTC | CASSQRLAGAYNEQFF | TRBV3-1 | NA | TRBJ2-1 | TRBD2
TGTGCCAGCAGCCTACTCTGGAACCAGCCCCAGCATTTT | CASSLLWNQPQHF | TRBV3-1 | few | TRBJ1-5 | NA
TGTGCCAGCAGTCCTACCTCAGGGAGCGCTTTCTTT | CASSPTSGSAFF | TRBV6-5 | NA | TRBJ1-1 | NA
TGTGCCAGCAGCTACGACAACAGAGTCACTGAAGCTTTCTTT | CASSYDNRVTEAFF | TRBV6-5 | NA | TRBJ1-1 | NA
TGTGCCAGCAGCCCCGGGACGGGAGGAGCGAACTATGGCTACACCTTC | CASSPGTGGANYGYTF | TRBV3-1 | NA | TRBJ1-2 | NA
TGTGCCAGCAGTTCACCCGGGGGGCTCTCCGAGCAGTACTTC | CASSSPGGLSEQYF | TRBV27 | few | TRBJ2-7 | NA
TGCAGTGCTCCCTTACTAAACACTGAAGCTTTCTTT | CSAPLLNTEAFF | TRBV20-1 | many | TRBJ1-1 | NA
TGTGCCAGCTCACCACTCAAGGGGACAGGGAGGCAAGATACGCAGTATTTT | CASSPLKGTGRQDTQYF | TRBV18 | NA | TRBJ2-3 | TRBD1
TGTGCCAGCAGTGAAGCGCCAAATAGGGGACAGGGGGCTTATGGCTACACCTTC | CASSEAPNRGQGAYGYTF | TRBV6-1 | NA | TRBJ1-2 | TRBD1
TGCAGTGCTAGGGCTACAGGGGGCGGACGTGGCTACACCTTC | CSARATGGGRGYTF | TRBV20-1 | NA | TRBJ1-2 | TRBD1
TGCAGCGTTGATGGGCAGGGCTCAGATACGCAGTATTTT | CSVDGQGSDTQYF | TRBV29-1 | few | TRBJ2-3 | NA
TGCGCCAGCAGCTTACCGGGACAGAACTACGAGCAGTACTTC | CASSLPGQNYEQYF | TRBV5-1 | few | TRBJ2-7 | TRBD1
TGCAGTGCTAGTGAAAGCGGAGATCACACAGATACGCAGTATTTT | CSASESGDHTDTQYF | TRBV20-1 | NA | TRBJ2-3 | NA
TGTGCCAGCAGTTTTGCACAGGCATATGGCTACACCTTC | CASSFAQAYGYTF | TRBV28 | few | TRBJ1-2 | NA
TGTGCCACCAGCAGAGCTTGGGGCGGGGTGAGCTCCTACGAGCAGTACTTC | CATSRAWGGVSSYEQYF | TRBV15 | NA | TRBJ2-7 | NA
TGCGCCAGCAGCCCGCAAGGAACTAGAGGAACAGATACGCAGTATTTT | CASSPQGTRGTDTQYF | TRBV4-3 | many | TRBJ2-3 | NA
TGTGCTAGTGCCTTGGGGGGGTTGAACACTGAAGCTTTCTTT | CASALGGLNTEAFF | TRBV12-5 | NA | TRBJ1-1 | NA
TGCAGTGCTAGAGATTTGGGCCGAACAGATACGCAGTATTTT | CSARDLGRTDTQYF | TRBV20-1 | few | TRBJ2-3 | NA
TGTGCCAGCAGCCAGTTGACAGGGCCGACAGATACGCAGTATTTT | CASSQLTGPTDTQYF | TRBV3-1 | once | TRBJ2-3 | TRBD1
TGTGCCAGCAGATCCCCCTATGGCTACACCTTC | CASRSPYGYTF | TRBV28 | few | TRBJ1-2 | NA
TGCGCCAGCAGCCAAGATCCCGGGGACCAAGAGACCCAGTACTTC | CASSQDPGDQETQYF | TRBV4-1 | few | TRBJ2-5 | NA
TGTGCCAGCAGTGTGGCAGATAGCAATCAGCCCCAGCATTTT | CASSVADSNQPQHF | TRBV6-1 | many | TRBJ1-5 | NA
TGCGCCAGCAGCCAAGATTGGTTAGGGCAGCTAATATATGGCTACACCTTC | CASSQDWLGQLIYGYTF | TRBV4-1 | NA | TRBJ1-2 | NA
TGTGCCAGCAGTAGCTCCGGGACAGGGTTCCGCTACGAGCAGTACTTC | CASSSSGTGFRYEQYF | TRBV12-3/TRBV12-4 | NA | TRBJ2-7 | TRBD1
TGTGCCAGCAATGGCGGGGGGGCCATGAGCACAGATACGCAGTATTTT | CASNGGGAMSTDTQYF | TRBV2 | few | TRBJ2-3 | TRBD2
TGCAGTGCTATAGGGCAGACGAACACTGAAGCTTTCTTT | CSAIGQTNTEAFF | TRBV20-1 | few | TRBJ1-1 | NA
TGTGCCAGCCTACAGGGGGCAGGCTCCGAGCAGTACTTC | CASLQGAGSEQYF | TRBV12-3/TRBV12-4 | once | TRBJ2-7 | TRBD1
TGTGCCAGCAGCCCAACCCTGGGGGCGGCCACTGAAGCTTTCTTT | CASSPTLGAATEAFF | TRBV7-6 | NA | TRBJ1-1 | NA
TGCAGTGCTAGAGGGTCGGGCGGAGGGGAAAAACTGTTTTTT | CSARGSGGGEKLFF | TRBV20-1 | NA | TRBJ1-4 | NA